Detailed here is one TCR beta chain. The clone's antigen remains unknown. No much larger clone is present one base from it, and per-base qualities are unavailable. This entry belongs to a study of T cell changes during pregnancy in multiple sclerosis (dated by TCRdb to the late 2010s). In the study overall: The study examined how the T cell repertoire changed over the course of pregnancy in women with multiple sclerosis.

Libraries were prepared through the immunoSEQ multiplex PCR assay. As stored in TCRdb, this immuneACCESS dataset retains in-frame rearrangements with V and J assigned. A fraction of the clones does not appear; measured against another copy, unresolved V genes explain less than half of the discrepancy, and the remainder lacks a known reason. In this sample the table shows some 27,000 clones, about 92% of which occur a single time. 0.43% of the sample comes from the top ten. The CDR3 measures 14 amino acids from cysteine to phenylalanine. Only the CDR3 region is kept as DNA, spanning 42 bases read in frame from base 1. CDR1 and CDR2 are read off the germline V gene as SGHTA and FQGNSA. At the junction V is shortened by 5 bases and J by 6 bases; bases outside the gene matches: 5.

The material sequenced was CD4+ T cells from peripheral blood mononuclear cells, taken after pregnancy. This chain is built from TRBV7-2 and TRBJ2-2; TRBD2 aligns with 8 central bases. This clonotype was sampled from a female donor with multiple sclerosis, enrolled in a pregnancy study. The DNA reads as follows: TGTGCCAGCAGCCCTATAGCGGGACCCGGGGAGCTGTTTTTT. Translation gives CASSPIAGPGELFF. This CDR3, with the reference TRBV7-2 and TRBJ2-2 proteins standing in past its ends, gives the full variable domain GAGVSQSPSNKVTEKGKDVELRCDPISGHTALYWYRQSLGQGLEFLIYFQGNSAPDKSGLPSDRFSAERTGGSVSTLTIQRTQQEDSAVYLCASSPIAGPGELFFGEGSRLTVL.